These T cell receptor beta chains were read from a single sample in a study of blood T cell repertoires in COVID-19. Clones were read by immunoSEQ multiplex PCR, and TCRdb kept only the in-frame ones, dropping some. This table holds some 260,000 clones, around 84% found once. The source material was PBMCs or T cells enriched from blood (not recorded which). The source of these receptors is a man aged 25-40 years with acute COVID-19. Each CDR3 is given with its conserved first and last residue. A D gene is named only where the DNA matches it firmly. Clone size is not always given. Where it is, it says once, few, many or a class for expanded clones.

d_gene	v_gene	j_gene	abundance	CDR3nt	CDR3aa
TRBD1	TRBV4-1	TRBJ1-1	NA	TGCGCCAGCAGCCAAGATCGGGAGGGGGCGACCACTGAAGCTTTCTTT	CASSQDREGATTEAFF
TRBD1	TRBV27	TRBJ1-4	NA	TGTGCCAGCAGCCGGGGGCAGGGGGCCGGTAATGAAAAACTGTTTTTT	CASSRGQGAGNEKLFF
TRBD2	TRBV27	TRBJ2-1	once	TGTGCCAGCAGTCCAAGGACTAGCGGGAGTGTTAATGAGCAGTTCTTC	CASSPRTSGSVNEQFF
TRBD1	TRBV28	TRBJ2-2	few	TGTGCCAGCAGACAACAGGGGGACACCGGGGAGCTGTTTTTT	CASRQQGDTGELFF
TRBD2	TRBV15	TRBJ2-3	NA	TGTGCCACCAGCAGAGTATCGGGGGGAACAGATACGCAGTATTTT	CATSRVSGGTDTQYF
NA	TRBV12-3/TRBV12-4	TRBJ1-1	NA	TGTGCCAGCAGTTGGGATTCAGGGGCTGAAGCTTTCTTT	CASSWDSGAEAFF
TRBD2	TRBV9	TRBJ2-1	NA	TGTGCCAGCAGCGTGGGGACTAGTCACAACAATGAGCAGTTCTTC	CASSVGTSHNNEQFF
TRBD2	TRBV9	TRBJ2-3	NA	TGTGCCAGCAGCGTAGCTGGCGGGGGGGCCCCCACAGATACGCAGTATTTT	CASSVAGGGAPTDTQYF
TRBD2	TRBV4-1	TRBJ2-5	once	TGCGCCAGCAGCCTATACGGGACTAGCAATAACCCCCAGTACTTC	CASSLYGTSNNPQYF
TRBD1	TRBV14	TRBJ1-1	few	TGTGCCAGCAGCCTTTCCGGGACAGGGAGGATGAACACTGAAGCTTTCTTT	CASSLSGTGRMNTEAFF
TRBD2	TRBV4-1	TRBJ2-1	NA	TGCGCCAGCAGCCAAGGACGAGCTAGCGGGGATTACAATGAGCAGTTCTTC	CASSQGRASGDYNEQFF
NA	TRBV25-1	TRBJ1-1	NA	TGTGCCAGCAGTGAGGTAGGGAGGAGCACTGAAGCTTTCTTT	CASSEVGRSTEAFF
TRBD1	TRBV9	TRBJ1-1	NA	TGTGCCAGCAGCGCCCGACAGGGGGCAACTGAAGCTTTCTTT	CASSARQGATEAFF
NA	TRBV30	TRBJ2-1	NA	TGTGCCTGGAGTGTCCATCAGGGGAAGAATGAGCAGTTCTTC	CAWSVHQGKNEQFF
NA	TRBV5-6	TRBJ1-1	NA	TGTGCCAGCAGTGAATCCCTGGGGGGGTCTCTGAACACTGAAGCTTTCTTT	CASSESLGGSLNTEAFF
TRBD1	TRBV11-3	TRBJ1-2	NA	TGTGCCAGCAGCAACCGGACAGGGGAATATGGCTATGGCTACACCTTC	CASSNRTGEYGYGYTF
NA	TRBV19	TRBJ1-5	NA	TGTGCCAGTAGTACCGCCCAGGTAGGACAGAGCAATCAGCCCCAGCATTTT	CASSTAQVGQSNQPQHF
NA	TRBV7-2	TRBJ2-6	NA	TGTGCCAGCAGCTTATCAGCGGGGGCCAACGTCCTGACTTTC	CASSLSAGANVLTF
TRBD1	TRBV27	TRBJ1-5	NA	TGTGCCAGCAGTCTGCGACAGGGGTTACAGCCCCAGCATTTT	CASSLRQGLQPQHF
NA	TRBV10-1	TRBJ2-3	NA	TGCGCCAGCAGTGAGTCCCCGGGAATTTCGCAGTATTTT	CASSESPGISQYF
TRBD1	TRBV6-1	TRBJ2-5	NA	TGTGCCAGCAGTGGGGGGGTCCGGGACAGGGGAGAGACCCAGTACTTC	CASSGGVRDRGETQYF
TRBD2	TRBV6-2/TRBV6-3	TRBJ2-1	once	TGTGCCAGCAGCCCCTCTAGCGGGAGAGGCTCCTACAATGAGCAGTTCTTC	CASSPSSGRGSYNEQFF
NA	TRBV19	TRBJ1-5	NA	TGTGCCAGTAGTATTTCGGGGGAGGGTCAGCCCCAGCATTTT	CASSISGEGQPQHF
NA	TRBV6-2/TRBV6-3	TRBJ2-1	NA	TGTGCCAGCAGTCATTCAGGGGTAAGCTCCTACAATGAGCAGTTCTTC	CASSHSGVSSYNEQFF
TRBD2	TRBV27	TRBJ2-3	NA	TGTGCCAGCAGTTTTCGCCCGGGACTAGCGGGGGCGAGCACAGATACGCAGTATTTT	CASSFRPGLAGASTDTQYF
TRBD1	TRBV7-9	TRBJ1-1	NA	TGTGCCAGCAGCCCCCATCGCGGGACAGGGGGCGCGAACACTGAAGCTTTCTTT	CASSPHRGTGGANTEAFF
TRBD2	TRBV5-6	TRBJ2-5	NA	TGTGCCAGCTCAGGGGCTAGCGGGGGGCCCCCCCAAGAGACCCAGTACTTC	CASSGASGGPPQETQYF
NA	TRBV6-4	TRBJ2-3	NA	TGTGCCAGCAGTGACGAGCCTAGTTTCACAGATACGCAGTATTTT	CASSDEPSFTDTQYF
TRBD1	TRBV11-2	TRBJ1-1	NA	TGTGCCAGCAGCTTACGAACCAGGGGGACTGAAGCTTTCTTT	CASSLRTRGTEAFF
NA	TRBV5-6	TRBJ1-1	NA	TGTGCCAGCAGCTTGGTGAGGGGAGGCACTGAAGCTTTCTTT	CASSLVRGGTEAFF
TRBD1	TRBV12-3/TRBV12-4	TRBJ1-2	NA	TGTGCCAGCAGTACAGGGGGCGCCGATGGCTACACCTTC	CASSTGGADGYTF
NA	TRBV2	TRBJ2-1	NA	TGTGCCGGCCAAGGACAATCGACTAGTGGGAATGAGCAGTTCTTC	CAGQGQSTSGNEQFF
NA	TRBV5-4	TRBJ2-2	few	TGTGCCAGCAAGGTCGAACCGGGATCAAACACCGGGGAGCTGTTTTTT	CASKVEPGSNTGELFF
NA	TRBV28	TRBJ1-1	NA	TGTGCCAGCATCCCACGGCAGGGCGAAGGGGACACTGAAGCTTTCTTT	CASIPRQGEGDTEAFF
NA	TRBV1	TRBJ2-1	NA	TGCACCAGCAGCCGAGCGAGGTCGGGCAATGAGCAGTTCTTC	CTSSRARSGNEQFF
TRBD2	TRBV19	TRBJ2-5	NA	TGTGCCAGTAGTATTCTAGCGGGTTTCCAAGAGACCCAGTACTTC	CASSILAGFQETQYF
TRBD1	TRBV28	TRBJ1-3	NA	TGTGCCAGCAGCCTTTCTAGACAGGGAAAGGGAAACACCATATATTTT	CASSLSRQGKGNTIYF